Listed below are T cell receptor beta chains from one sample, sequenced in a study of patients and donors after allogeneic stem cell transplantation. TCRdb redid the calling of the RT-PCR reads with MiXCR, one entry per CDR3 protein. The data show approximately 150,000 distinct CDR3 sequences, approximately 35% seen once. Specimen: blood, either unsorted or a sorted T cell fraction (not recorded which). These receptors were taken from a human donor who was either an allogeneic HSCT recipient or a stem cell or donor lymphocyte infusion donor (not recorded which). It is not recorded whose cells these are; they may come from a transplant donor. Both conserved end residues are part of each CDR3. D genes are given only for firm matches. Size tells how often a clone was seen (once, few, many) or the class of an expanded clone, and some rows leave it out.

D gene	V gene	J gene	clone size	CDR3 DNA	CDR3 protein
NA	TRBV3-1	TRBJ1-2	NA	TGTGCCAGCAGCCAAGATCGGAGAGGGGACTATGGCTACACCTTC	CASSQDRRGDYGYTF
NA	TRBV9	TRBJ2-3	few	TGTGCCAGCAGCGTAGGAATAGGACCAGATACGCAGTATTTT	CASSVGIGPDTQYF
NA	TRBV6-6	TRBJ1-1	NA	TGTGCCAGCAGTCCCCCATCGGGGAACACTGAAGCTTTCTTT	CASSPPSGNTEAFF
NA	TRBV7-3	TRBJ2-5	NA	TGTGCCAGCAGGTCCGTCGAGACCCAGTACTTC	CASRSVETQYF
NA	TRBV12-3/TRBV12-4	TRBJ2-5	NA	TGTGCCAGCAGTTTACAGTTCTCAATAGAGACCCAGTACTTC	CASSLQFSIETQYF
NA	TRBV12-3/TRBV12-4	TRBJ1-2	NA	TGTGCCAGCAGTCAAGACACCTTTAACTATGGCTACACCTTC	CASSQDTFNYGYTF
NA	TRBV6-1	TRBJ1-2	NA	TGTGCCAGCAGTGAACAGGGTGTTGAGGGTGGCTACACCTTC	CASSEQGVEGGYTF
NA	TRBV28	TRBJ1-2	NA	TGTGCCAGCAGTTTTACAGGGATCCCCAACTATGGCTACACCTTC	CASSFTGIPNYGYTF
NA	TRBV28	TRBJ1-2	few	TGTGCCAGCAGTTTAGACGGGAACTATGGCTACACCTTC	CASSLDGNYGYTF
TRBD1	TRBV6-5	TRBJ1-1	NA	TGTGCCAGTAAATCCGGGACAGCGAACACTGAAGCTTTCTTT	CASKSGTANTEAFF
NA	TRBV27	TRBJ1-1	few	TGTGCCAGCAGTTTTTGGGGGGAGGGATTAAACACTGAAGCTTTCTTT	CASSFWGEGLNTEAFF
NA	TRBV9	TRBJ2-5	NA	TGTGCCAGCAGCGTAGCCCCGGGCATCCAAGAGACCCAGTACTTC	CASSVAPGIQETQYF
TRBD1	TRBV6-5	TRBJ1-1	few	TGTGCCAGCAGTTATTCAAGGGGGCGCATATACACTGAAGCTTTCTTT	CASSYSRGRIYTEAFF
NA	TRBV15	TRBJ1-4	few	TGTGCCACCAGCAGAGATCTGGGAGGTAATGAAAAACTGTTTTTT	CATSRDLGGNEKLFF
NA	TRBV29-1	TRBJ2-2	few	TGCAGCGTTTCATATGCGGGGTCCGCCGGGGAGCTGTTTTTT	CSVSYAGSAGELFF
TRBD2	TRBV14	TRBJ2-3	NA	TGTGCCAGCAGCCTGATAGCGGGGGAATTTCCAGATACGCAGTATTTT	CASSLIAGEFPDTQYF
NA	TRBV9	TRBJ1-2	few	TGTGCCAGCAGCGGCAGGGGTAGGAACTATGGCTACACCTTC	CASSGRGRNYGYTF
TRBD1	TRBV6-5	TRBJ1-1	NA	TGTGCCAGCAGAGAATTTCAGGGGGATGGGAACACTGAAGCTTTCTTT	CASREFQGDGNTEAFF
TRBD1	TRBV25-1	TRBJ1-1	NA	TGTGCCAGCAAAGAACAGGGGTGGGTGACTGAAGCTTTCTTT	CASKEQGWVTEAFF
NA	TRBV15	TRBJ1-1	few	TGTGCCACTCTTGCTACGACAGAAAACACTGAAGCTTTCTTT	CATLATTENTEAFF
NA	TRBV4-2	TRBJ1-1	few	TGTGCCAGCAGCCAAGAACCGCGAACTGAAGCTTTCTTT	CASSQEPRTEAFF
TRBD1	TRBV29-1	TRBJ2-5	NA	TGCAGCGGAGGACTTACAGGGGCCCAAGAGACCCAGTACTTC	CSGGLTGAQETQYF
TRBD2	TRBV20-1	TRBJ2-1	NA	TGCAGTGCTAGAGAACCCGGGGGGGCCAATGAGCAGTTCTTC	CSAREPGGANEQFF
NA	TRBV12-3/TRBV12-4	TRBJ1-1	NA	TGTGCCAGCAGCCCCTTACAGCTGAACACTGAAGCTTTCTTT	CASSPLQLNTEAFF
NA	TRBV10-3	TRBJ1-5	few	TGTGCCATCAGAGCTGACAGCGCCAATCAGCCCCAGCATTTT	CAIRADSANQPQHF
TRBD1	TRBV5-6	TRBJ1-1	NA	TGTGCCAGCAGCTCCACAGGGGGCACCACTGAAGCTTTCTTT	CASSSTGGTTEAFF
NA	TRBV5-5	TRBJ2-5	NA	TGTGCCAGCAGCTTGGGGCCAGGGGCTCTCCAAGAGACCCAGTACTTC	CASSLGPGALQETQYF
NA	TRBV7-3	TRBJ2-1	NA	TGTGCCAGCAGTTCGGGAGCAGGATCCTACAATGAGCAGTTCTTC	CASSSGAGSYNEQFF
NA	TRBV20-1	TRBJ1-2	few	TGCAGTGCTAGAGATTGGACGCCCTATGGCTACACCTTC	CSARDWTPYGYTF
NA	TRBV15	TRBJ1-4	NA	TGTGCCACCAGCAGAGCCCCAGACAGGAACGATGAAAAACTGTTTTTT	CATSRAPDRNDEKLFF
TRBD2	TRBV5-1	TRBJ2-1	NA	TGCGCCAGCAGCTTGCACCCATCAGCGGGGGGGAACAATGAGCAGTTCTTC	CASSLHPSAGGNNEQFF
TRBD1	TRBV20-1	TRBJ1-2	NA	TGCAGTGCTCCCGGACAGGGGGAATCTGGCTACACCTTC	CSAPGQGESGYTF
NA	TRBV5-1	TRBJ1-2	few	TGCGCCAGCAGCTTGGGCAGGCTCTATGGCTACACCTTC	CASSLGRLYGYTF
NA	TRBV6-2/TRBV6-3	TRBJ1-2	NA	TGTGCCAGCAGTTACAGATCCTCTTATGGCTACACCTTC	CASSYRSSYGYTF
TRBD2	TRBV20-1	TRBJ2-1	NA	TGCAGTGCTAGTAAGCGGGGGGGTATTGGTGAGCAGTTCTTC	CSASKRGGIGEQFF
NA	TRBV9	TRBJ2-1	NA	TGTGCCAGCAGCGTAGATAAGCGGCCCTTCTACAATGAGCAGTTCTTC	CASSVDKRPFYNEQFF
TRBD2	TRBV7-3	TRBJ2-1	NA	TGTGCCAGCAGCCCCAGGACTAGCGGGGGATTCTACAATGAGCAGTTCTTC	CASSPRTSGGFYNEQFF
NA	TRBV12-3/TRBV12-4	TRBJ1-1	NA	TGTGCCAGCAGTTTTAAGGAAGCTTTCTTT	CASSFKEAFF
NA	TRBV20-1	TRBJ1-6	NA	TGCAGTGCCCCCAATTCACCCCTCCACTTT	CSAPNSPLHF
TRBD1	TRBV5-1	TRBJ1-6	NA	TGCGCCAGCAGCCAAACCGGGACAGGCGCCCTCAGGACCCTCCACTTT	CASSQTGTGALRTLHF
TRBD1	TRBV3-1	TRBJ1-1	few	TGTGCCAGCAGCCCGGAACAGGGGCCAACTTTGAACACTGAAGCTTTCTTT	CASSPEQGPTLNTEAFF
TRBD1	TRBV10-3	TRBJ1-2	once	TGTGCCATCAGTGATGGCAGGGGGAACTACTATGGCTACACCTTC	CAISDGRGNYYGYTF
TRBD1	TRBV7-8	TRBJ1-4	few	TGTGCCAGCAGCCTCTCCGGGACAGGGCTAGAAAAACTGTTTTTT	CASSLSGTGLEKLFF
NA	TRBV5-1	TRBJ1-2	NA	TGCGCCAGCAGCTTGCAGCAGGGGAGTTATAACTATGGCTACACCTTC	CASSLQQGSYNYGYTF
NA	TRBV9	TRBJ2-5	NA	TGTGCCAGCAGCGTAAAGGCGAGTGGGGAGACCCAGTACTTC	CASSVKASGETQYF
NA	TRBV2	TRBJ2-2	NA	TGTGCCAGCAAAATGTCAGGGAACGGGGAGCTGTTTTTT	CASKMSGNGELFF
TRBD1	TRBV20-1	TRBJ1-2	NA	TGCAGTGCCACAAGCTGGGACAGTATAACGCATGGCTACACCTTC	CSATSWDSITHGYTF
NA	TRBV7-2	TRBJ1-6	few	TGTGCCAGCAGCTTCGGGTATCTGGAGGGCTTCTATAATTCACCCCTCCACTTT	CASSFGYLEGFYNSPLHF